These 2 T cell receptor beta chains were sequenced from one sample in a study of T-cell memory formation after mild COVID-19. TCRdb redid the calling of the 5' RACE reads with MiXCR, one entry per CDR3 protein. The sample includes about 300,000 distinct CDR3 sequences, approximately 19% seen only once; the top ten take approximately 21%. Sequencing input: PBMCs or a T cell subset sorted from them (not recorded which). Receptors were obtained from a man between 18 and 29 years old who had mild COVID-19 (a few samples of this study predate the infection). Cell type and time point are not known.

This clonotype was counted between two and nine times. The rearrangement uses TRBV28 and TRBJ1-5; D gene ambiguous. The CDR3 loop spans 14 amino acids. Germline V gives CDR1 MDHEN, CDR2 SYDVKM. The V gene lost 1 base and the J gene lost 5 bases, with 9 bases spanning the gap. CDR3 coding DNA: TGTGCCAGCAGTTTATCTACCGGGTATCAGCCCCAGCATTTT. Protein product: CASSLSTGYQPQHF.

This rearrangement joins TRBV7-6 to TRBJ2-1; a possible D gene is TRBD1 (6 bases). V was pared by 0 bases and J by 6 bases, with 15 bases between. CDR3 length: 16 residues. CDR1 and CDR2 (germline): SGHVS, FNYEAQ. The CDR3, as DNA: TGTGCCAGCAGCTTAGCGGGGGCAGGGAGTTTCAATGAGCAGTTCTTC. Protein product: CASSLAGAGSFNEQFF.